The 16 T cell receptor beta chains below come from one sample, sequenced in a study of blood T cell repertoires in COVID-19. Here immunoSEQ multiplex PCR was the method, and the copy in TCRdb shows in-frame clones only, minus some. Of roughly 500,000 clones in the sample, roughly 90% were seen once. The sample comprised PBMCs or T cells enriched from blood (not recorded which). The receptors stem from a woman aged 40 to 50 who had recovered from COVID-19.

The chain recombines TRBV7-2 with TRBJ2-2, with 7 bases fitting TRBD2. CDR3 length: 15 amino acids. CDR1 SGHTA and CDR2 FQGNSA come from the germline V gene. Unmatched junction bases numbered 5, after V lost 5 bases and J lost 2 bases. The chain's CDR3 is CASSLGGGNTGELFF. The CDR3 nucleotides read TGTGCCAGCAGCCTGGGCGGGGGAAACACCGGGGAGCTGTTTTTT.

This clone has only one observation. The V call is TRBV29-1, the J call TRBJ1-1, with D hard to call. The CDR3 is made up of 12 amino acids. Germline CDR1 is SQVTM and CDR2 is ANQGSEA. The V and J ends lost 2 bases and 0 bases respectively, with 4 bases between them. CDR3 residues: CSVEQMNTEAFF. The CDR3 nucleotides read TGCAGCGTTGAACAGATGAACACTGAAGCTTTCTTT.

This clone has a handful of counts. CDR3 DNA: TGCGCCAGCAGCTCTATCGGGGCTAGCGGGAGTAGCACAGATACGCAGTATTTT. Its translation: CASSSIGASGSSTDTQYF. This sequence joins TRBV4-3 and TRBJ2-3; 10 bases fit TRBD2. V shed 5 bases, J shed 0 bases, and the junction held 11 bases outside the gene matches. The CDR3 consists of 18 residues. Germline lookup yields CDR1 LGHNA and CDR2 YSLEER.

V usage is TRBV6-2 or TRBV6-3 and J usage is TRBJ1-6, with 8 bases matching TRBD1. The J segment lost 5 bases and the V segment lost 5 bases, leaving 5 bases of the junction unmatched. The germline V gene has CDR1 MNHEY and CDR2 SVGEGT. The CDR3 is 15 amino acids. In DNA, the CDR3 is TGTGCCAGCAGTCCCCGACAGGGGCATAATTCACCCCTCCACTTT. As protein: CASSPRQGHNSPLHF.

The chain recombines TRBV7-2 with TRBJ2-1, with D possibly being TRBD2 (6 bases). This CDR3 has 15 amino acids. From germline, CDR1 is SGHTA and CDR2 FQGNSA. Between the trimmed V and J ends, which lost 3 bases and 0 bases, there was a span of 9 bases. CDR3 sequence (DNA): TGTGCCAGCAGCTTGGGCGGGACCTCCTACAATGAGCAGTTCTTC. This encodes CASSLGGTSYNEQFF.

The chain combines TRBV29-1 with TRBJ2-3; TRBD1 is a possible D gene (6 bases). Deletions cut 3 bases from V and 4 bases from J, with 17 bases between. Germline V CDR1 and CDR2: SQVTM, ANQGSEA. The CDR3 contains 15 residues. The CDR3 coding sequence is TGCAGCGTTGAGAAGAGACAGGACGGGCCAGATACGCAGTATTTT. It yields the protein CSVEKRQDGPDTQYF.

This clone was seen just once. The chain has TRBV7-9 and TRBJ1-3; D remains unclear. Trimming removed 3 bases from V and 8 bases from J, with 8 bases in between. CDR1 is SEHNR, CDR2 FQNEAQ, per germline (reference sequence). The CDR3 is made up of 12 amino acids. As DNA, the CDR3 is TGTGCCAGCAGCTTTACAGTAGACACCATATATTTT. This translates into CASSFTVDTIYF.

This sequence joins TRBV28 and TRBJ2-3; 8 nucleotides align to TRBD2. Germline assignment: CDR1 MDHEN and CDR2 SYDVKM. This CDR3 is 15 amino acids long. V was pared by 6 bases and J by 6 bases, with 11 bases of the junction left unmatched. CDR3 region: CASSFLSGTSDTQYF. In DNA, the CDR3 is TGTGCCAGCAGCTTCCTAAGCGGGACTAGTGATACGCAGTATTTT.

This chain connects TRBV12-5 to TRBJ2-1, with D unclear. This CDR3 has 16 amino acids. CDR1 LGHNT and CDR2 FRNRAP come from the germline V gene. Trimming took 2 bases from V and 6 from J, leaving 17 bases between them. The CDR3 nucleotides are TGTGCTAGTGGTTTGCCCATCTCCGCGGTCGCCAATGAGCAGTTCTTC. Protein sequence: CASGLPISAVANEQFF.

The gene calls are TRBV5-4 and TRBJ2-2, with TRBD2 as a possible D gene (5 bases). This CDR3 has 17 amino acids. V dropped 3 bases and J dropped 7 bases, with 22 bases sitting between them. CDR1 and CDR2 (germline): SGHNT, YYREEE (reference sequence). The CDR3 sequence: CASSSNSAGPPIGELFF. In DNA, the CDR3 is TGTGCCAGCAGCTCTAACTCCGCGGGTCCTCCGATCGGGGAGCTGTTTTTT.

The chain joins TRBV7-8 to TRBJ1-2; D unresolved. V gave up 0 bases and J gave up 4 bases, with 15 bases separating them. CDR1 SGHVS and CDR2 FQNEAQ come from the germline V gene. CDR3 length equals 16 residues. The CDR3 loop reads CASSLAVSNEGYGYTF. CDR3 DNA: TGTGCCAGCAGCTTAGCAGTGAGCAACGAGGGCTATGGCTACACCTTC.

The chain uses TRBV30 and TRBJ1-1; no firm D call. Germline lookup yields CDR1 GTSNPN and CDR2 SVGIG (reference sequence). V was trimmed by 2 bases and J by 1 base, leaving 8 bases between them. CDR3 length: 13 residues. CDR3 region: CAWSPRWNTEAFF. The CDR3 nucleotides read TGTGCCTGGAGTCCCCGTTGGAACACTGAAGCTTTCTTT.

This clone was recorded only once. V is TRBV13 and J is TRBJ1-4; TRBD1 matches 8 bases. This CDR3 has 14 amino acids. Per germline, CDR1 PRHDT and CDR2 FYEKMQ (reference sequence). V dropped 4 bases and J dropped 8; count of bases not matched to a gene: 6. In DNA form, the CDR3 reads TGTGCCAGCAGCTCCAGGGGGCATGGGGAAAAACTGTTTTTT. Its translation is CASSSRGHGEKLFF.

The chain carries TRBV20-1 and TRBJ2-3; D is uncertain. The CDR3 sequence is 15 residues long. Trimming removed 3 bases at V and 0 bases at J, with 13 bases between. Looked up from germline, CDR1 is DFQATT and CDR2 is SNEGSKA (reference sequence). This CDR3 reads CSASTSPPSTDTQYF. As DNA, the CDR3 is TGCAGTGCTAGTACGAGTCCGCCTAGCACAGATACGCAGTATTTT.

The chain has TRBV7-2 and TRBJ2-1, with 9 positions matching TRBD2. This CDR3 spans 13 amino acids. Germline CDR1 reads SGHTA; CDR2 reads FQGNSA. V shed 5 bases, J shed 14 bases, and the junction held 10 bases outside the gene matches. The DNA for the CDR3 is TGTGCCAGCAGCCGAGAAGGGACTAGCTTCGAGTTCTTC. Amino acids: CASSREGTSFEFF.

The CDR3 loop reads CASRFGGDDSNQPQHF. The CDR3 nucleotides are TGTGCCAGCAGGTTCGGCGGGGATGATAGCAATCAGCCCCAGCATTTT. The rearrangement joins TRBV3-1 (or the pseudogene TRBV3-2) to TRBJ1-5; D remains unclear. Trimming stripped 6 bases from V and 0 bases from J, with 15 bases between. CDR3 size: 16 residues. Germline CDR1 LGHDT, CDR2 YNNKEL (reference sequence).